This is a list of T cell receptor beta chains from one sample in a study of human T cells and chemical hapten exposure. In TCRdb, the RACE reads were re-called with MiXCR into one record per CDR3 protein. The repertoire has around 380,000 distinct CDR3 sequences, 4.8% of them found once; the top ten carry around 2.3%. This specimen consisted of whole blood, obtained in connection with sensitization to the hapten diphenylcyclopropenone (DPC). The receptors shown here come from a woman aged 45 to 65 with alopecia areata. Some clones in this sample may be carry-over from other donors' samples. Both conserved end residues are part of each CDR3. Fields, in order: V gene, J gene, CDR3 protein.

v_gene: TRBV12-5
j_gene: TRBJ1-5
CDR3aa: CASGPGGRGQPQHF

v_gene: TRBV28
j_gene: TRBJ2-2
CDR3aa: CASSFSLAGRTGELFF

v_gene: TRBV18
j_gene: TRBJ1-4
CDR3aa: CASSPGAEGEKLFF

v_gene: TRBV27
j_gene: TRBJ2-2
CDR3aa: CASSFRRTGELFF

v_gene: TRBV4-1
j_gene: TRBJ1-1
CDR3aa: CASGLPSKGAEAFF

v_gene: TRBV7-3
j_gene: TRBJ2-5
CDR3aa: CASSPGTGGETQYF

v_gene: TRBV27
j_gene: TRBJ2-1
CDR3aa: CASSLRLLAGVSAHNEQFF

v_gene: TRBV24-1
j_gene: TRBJ2-1
CDR3aa: CATSGSGGPEDNEQFF

v_gene: TRBV7-2
j_gene: TRBJ1-4
CDR3aa: CASGMGLGEKLFF

v_gene: TRBV12-3/TRBV12-4
j_gene: TRBJ1-1
CDR3aa: CASSSSKRAEAFF

v_gene: TRBV27
j_gene: TRBJ2-5
CDR3aa: CASSSGGRGLFRGPQETQYF

v_gene: TRBV7-9
j_gene: TRBJ2-1
CDR3aa: CASSLAGSQGALNEQFF

v_gene: TRBV5-1
j_gene: TRBJ2-5
CDR3aa: CASSLRAGVEETQYF

v_gene: TRBV7-6
j_gene: TRBJ2-3
CDR3aa: CASSHPSGSGDTQYF

v_gene: TRBV9
j_gene: TRBJ2-7
CDR3aa: CASSVGTGPYEQYF

v_gene: TRBV7-2
j_gene: TRBJ2-3
CDR3aa: CASSLADASGGVRDTQYF

v_gene: TRBV24-1
j_gene: TRBJ2-2
CDR3aa: CATSDPGQGAGELFF

v_gene: TRBV7-8
j_gene: TRBJ2-5
CDR3aa: CASSLLEGETQYF

v_gene: TRBV2
j_gene: TRBJ2-3
CDR3aa: CASSEGLATSTDTQYF

v_gene: TRBV6-5
j_gene: TRBJ2-1
CDR3aa: CASSPLSGVYEQFF

v_gene: TRBV2
j_gene: TRBJ2-7
CDR3aa: CASSEGSRGPYEQYF

v_gene: TRBV12-3/TRBV12-4
j_gene: TRBJ1-1
CDR3aa: CASSFGVGYTEAFF

v_gene: TRBV30
j_gene: TRBJ2-7
CDR3aa: CAWSVGPHRNEQYF

v_gene: TRBV24-1
j_gene: TRBJ2-2
CDR3aa: CATSDFQANTGELFF

v_gene: TRBV12-3/TRBV12-4
j_gene: TRBJ2-2
CDR3aa: CASSLTSGRATGELFF

v_gene: TRBV2
j_gene: TRBJ1-5
CDR3aa: CASRGTAYSNQPQHF

v_gene: TRBV7-9
j_gene: TRBJ1-5
CDR3aa: CASSLGTRQPQHF

v_gene: TRBV24-1
j_gene: TRBJ2-7
CDR3aa: CATSWGSGVQYF

v_gene: TRBV20-1
j_gene: TRBJ2-3
CDR3aa: CSAITWERTYTQYF

v_gene: TRBV28
j_gene: TRBJ2-6
CDR3aa: CASTLGTARTGANVLTF

v_gene: TRBV20-1
j_gene: TRBJ1-5
CDR3aa: CSASRDRSNQPQHF

v_gene: TRBV29-1
j_gene: TRBJ1-1
CDR3aa: CSAQHRTDLNTEAFF

v_gene: TRBV6-2/TRBV6-3
j_gene: TRBJ2-7
CDR3aa: CASSTTSGSSYEQYF

v_gene: TRBV6-1
j_gene: TRBJ1-5
CDR3aa: CASSQGQSHQPQHF

v_gene: TRBV5-1
j_gene: TRBJ2-7
CDR3aa: CASSLVGSISYEQYF

v_gene: TRBV18
j_gene: TRBJ1-1
CDR3aa: CASSPGGETEAFF

v_gene: TRBV6-5
j_gene: TRBJ2-1
CDR3aa: CASSPGQDSGNEQFF

v_gene: TRBV27
j_gene: TRBJ1-5
CDR3aa: CASSLGGKRGQPQHF

v_gene: TRBV10-3
j_gene: TRBJ2-5
CDR3aa: CAISRDLRDAGGETQYF

v_gene: TRBV9
j_gene: TRBJ2-2
CDR3aa: CASSAPGPPNTGELFF